The 5 T cell receptor beta chains presented below share a single source sample, sequenced in a study of blood T cell repertoires in COVID-19. Method: immunoSEQ multiplex PCR; TCRdb's copy keeps in-frame clones and lacks some. Counted here are 150,000 to 200,000 clones, roughly four fifths occurring once; the ten biggest clones make up 11%. Material: PBMCs or T cells enriched from blood (not recorded which). Receptor source: a man aged 50 or older who had recovered from COVID-19.

Of note for this clone: Other nucleotide sequences from this sample produce the same CDR3. The chain uses TRBV6-5 and TRBJ2-5, with TRBD1 matching over 9 bases. Per germline, CDR1 MNHEY and CDR2 SVGAGI. V dropped 6 bases and J dropped 5; count of bases not matched to a gene: 4. The CDR3 contains 13 residues. The CDR3 sequence is CASSTGQGETQYF. CDR3 nucleotides: TGTGCCAGCAGCACGGGACAGGGCGAGACCCAGTACTTC.

CDR3 loop: CASSLGGGASGNTIYF. CDR3 bases: TGTGCCAGCAGCTTGGGTGGGGGCGCTTCTGGAAACACCATATATTTT. The chain links TRBV5-4 to TRBJ1-3; tentative D call: TRBD1 (6 bases). Germline CDR1 SGHNT, CDR2 YYREEE (reference sequence). CDR3 length: 16 residues. With 0 bases removed from V and 1 base from J, the gap between germline ends came to 11 bases. The full variable domain, in which reference TRBV5-4 and TRBJ1-3 provide the parts outside the CDR3, is ETGVTQSPTHLIKTRGQQVTLRCSSQSGHNTVSWYQQALGQGPQFIFQYYREEENGRGNFPPRFSGLQFPNYSSELNVNALELDDSALYLCASSLGGGASGNTIYFGEGSWLTVV.

This sequence joins TRBV7-8 and TRBJ1-1, with no clear D. V lost 5 bases and J lost 1, with 11 bases in between. The CDR3 loop spans 14 amino acids. Germline loops: CDR1 SGHVS, CDR2 FQNEAQ. In nucleotides, the CDR3 is TGTGCCAGCAGCCGTACAGTGTCGAACACTGAAGCTTTCTTT. This gives the protein CASSRTVSNTEAFF.

CDR3 coding DNA: TGTGCCAGCAGCCCGCCGACAGGGACCTATGGCTACACCTTC. Translation: CASSPPTGTYGYTF. This chain uses TRBV5-4 with TRBJ1-2, with TRBD1 matching 7 bases. The CDR3 has 14 amino acids. Germline CDR1 and CDR2: SGHNT and YYREEE (reference sequence). J was trimmed by 4 bases and V by 4 bases; bases with no gene match: 7.

The chain joins TRBV3-1 (or the pseudogene TRBV3-2) to TRBJ1-4; a possible D gene is TRBD1 (6 bases). The CDR3 has 13 amino acids. V shed 5 bases and J shed 6 bases, with 10 bases lying between them. CDR1 is LGHDT and CDR2 is YNNKEL in the germline V gene (reference sequence). CDR3 DNA: TGTGCCAGCAGCACAGGGTGGGATGAAAAACTGTTTTTT. Amino acid sequence: CASSTGWDEKLFF.